A single T cell receptor (beta chain) is shown here with its context. This clone showed up just a few times. Its antigen has not been determined. No base quality values were provided; no much bigger clone lies one nucleotide off. The treatment or condition label for this specimen denotes: roughly 19 received Ad26.COV2.S at low or high dose, single or two shots; 5 received placebo; per-sample allocation not given. Repertoires of vaccine and placebo recipients were sequenced from samples taken on day 63 after the first injection. Between 29 July and 7 August 2020, Cohort 1b enrolled about two dozen adults aged 18-55 years at one site in Boston, USA. As a vaccine, Ad26.COV2.S was a replication-incompetent adenovirus type 26 vector that expressed a prefusion-stabilized SARS-CoV-2 spike protein derived from the original Wuhan strain. This sample is drawn from a study of Ad26.COV2.S vaccination and SARS-CoV-2 variants (dated by TCRdb to about 2021). Turning to the overall study: Vaccine-arm donors were drawn from COV1001, a multicentre, randomized, double-blind, placebo-controlled phase I-IIa trial of Ad26.COV2.S in healthy adults. Ad26.COV2.S was given intramuscularly at 5x10^10 or 1x10^11 viral particles, as a single shot or as two shots 56 days apart. The specificity and breadth of SARS-CoV-2-reactive T cell receptors after Ad26.COV2.S vaccination were assessed by TCRbeta repertoire sequencing. A total of 32 samples were included in the TCR-sequenced set, comprising roughly 19 Ad26.COV2.S vaccine recipients, 5 placebo recipients and 8 SARS-CoV-2 convalescent individuals. Participants in the trial were split at random into five groups of five each, receiving low-dose or high-dose Ad26.COV2.S once or twice, or else placebo on both occasions. Blinding of investigators to trial group allocation was maintained during experiments and outcome assessment.

Reading from cysteine to phenylalanine, the CDR3 counts 12 amino acids. The kept DNA is CDR3 alone, 36 bases in frame from the first base. According to the germline V gene, CDR1 reads SGHRS and CDR2 reads YFSETQ. V sheds 6 bases and J sheds 3 bases, leaving 10 bases between their ends. The immunoSEQ Assay was the method used to sequence TCRbeta CDR3 regions. After extraction, genomic DNA underwent amplification by bias-controlled multiplex PCR, followed by high-throughput sequencing. Per the source publication's procedure: Collapsing and filtering of sequences were performed to quantify the absolute abundance of each unique TCRbeta CDR3 region. Usable DNA was measured by amplifying reference genes present in all nucleated cells, and TCRbeta template counts were normalized to that usable DNA to estimate T cell fraction. Repertoire TCRs were annotated as SARS-CoV-2-specific by exact matching of V gene, CDR3 amino acid sequence and J gene to a known reactive TCR set. The reference SARS-CoV-2 TCR set was derived from MIRA and filtered for enrichment in COVID-19-positive ImmuneCODE repertoires, a step that removed public or cross-reactive TCRs. Using the MIRA antigens, annotated TCRs were further analysed by specific ORF or by position within an ORF. Depth was the summed frequency of annotated unique rearrangements, while breadth was defined as annotated unique rearrangements over total unique productive rearrangements. Two-sided Wilcoxon rank-sum tests were applied when comparing TCR breadth between groups. The immuneACCESS repertoire file appears here via TCRdb, limited to in-frame rearrangements. These files lack a portion of the clones; in checked studies, under half of the deficit traces to unresolved V genes, and the cause of the others is not known. V and J calls and clone size are those listed in that table; D and trimming were worked out from the DNA. The sample contains 200,000 to 300,000 clones, around 88% of them found a single time. Of the sample, about 2.8% falls within the top ten clones.

Study-wide findings and limitations: After vaccination, substantial breadth of spike-specific CD8+ and CD4+ T cell responses was reported. Comparing responses between vaccine doses or regimens was not something the study was powered to do. Vaccine and placebo recipients had similar non-spike TCR breadth, a finding consistent with the vaccine containing only spike. Ad26.COV2.S recipients had higher spike-specific TCR breadth than placebo recipients (P = 0.0014). It was noted by the authors that total T cell responses may have been underestimated by the TCR breadth and depth analyses.

Sequenced material: peripheral blood, taken in a trial of Ad26.COV2.S vaccine versus placebo. In this chain, TRBV5-1 is recombined with TRBJ2-7; 5 matching bases give a weak D call of TRBD1. The receptor was derived from a person between 18 and 65 years old who received the Ad26.COV2.S COVID-19 vaccine or a placebo. The DNA sequence is given as TGCGCCAGCAAGTCTAGGGGCTACGAGCAGTACTTC. This encodes CASKSRGYEQYF.